This record covers a single TCR beta chain. Its recognized antigen is unknown. Per-base quality was not reported, and no clone a single base away is much larger than it. The germline V gene provides CDR1 SGHVS and CDR2 FQNEAQ. The CDR3 runs 17 amino acids, cysteine and phenylalanine included. Only the CDR3 DNA is retained, 51 bases long and in frame from the first base. The junction shows trimming of 1 base on V and 0 bases on J, and the gene matches do not reach 7 bases of it. According to the study, the label for this sample's treatment or condition signals: allogeneic hematopoietic cell transplantation with graft depleted of TCRalphabeta T cells and CD19 B cells. TCRalphabeta/CD19-depleted allogeneic hematopoietic cell grafts were given to the transplant recipients, all of whom were children. These data originate in a study of T-cell reconstitution after alpha-beta-depleted transplantation in children listed by TCRdb under 2016. Concerning the study at large: The study quantitatively tracked T-cell immune reconstitution after TCRalphabeta/CD19-depleted allogeneic hematopoietic cell transplantation in children using TCR repertoire profiling. What the authors observed across the whole study: The high TCRbeta diversity at day 60 in some patients was ascribed to recipient T cells and intrathymic progenitors that had survived conditioning. The apparently early recovery of alphabetaT-cell counts about two months after transplant reportedly depended on only several hundred rapidly expanded clones that came from non-depleted graft cells. Over the following months the frequencies of hyperexpanded clones went down, and after one year T-cell counts and TCRbeta diversity were mostly credited to newly produced T cells.

The library was built by means of PCR. The sequencing machine was an Illumina HiSeq 2500. TCR libraries were prepared with molecular barcoding, using unique molecular identifiers to normalize TCRbeta repertoire quantification. TCRdb took the public reads, trimmed them with fastp at Q25, ran MiXCR for clone calling and kept in-frame beta chains. Identical CDR3 protein sequences are pooled into one entry, listed with their most common genes and DNA. Present in this sample are some 120,000 distinct CDR3 sequences, about a tenth of which were seen just once. The ten largest clones add up to around 35% of the sample.

The sequences come from PBMCs, collected before TCRalphabeta/CD19-depleted stem cell transplant. This receptor was obtained from a boy younger than 10 with acute lymphoblastic leukemia, due to receive a stem cell transplant. Recombination connected TRBV7-8 to TRBJ2-7, with 9 bases in between that match TRBD2. The CDR3 here reads CASSLVGWREGSYEQYF. The nucleotide sequence reads TGTGCCAGCAGCTTAGTTGGTTGGCGGGAGGGCTCCTACGAGCAGTACTTC.